A selection of T cell receptor beta chains follows, all from one sample in a study of OX40 agonist ivuxolimab in advanced cancers. This table comes from immunoSEQ multiplex PCR, and its TCRdb copy is limited to in-frame clones, with some not included. The table includes about 38,000 clones, roughly nine tenths detected once. The source was CD4+ or CD8+ T cells sorted from blood, collected in a trial of the OX40 agonist ivuxolimab. All receptors derive from an adult with an advanced solid tumor such as melanoma, head and neck, liver or kidney cancer. Each CDR3 is given with its conserved first and last residue. The order of the fields is J gene, D gene, clone size, V gene, CDR3 DNA, CDR3 protein. A D gene is named only where the DNA matches it firmly. Clone size, where shown, is once, few, many, or a class for clones that have expanded.

J gene: TRBJ2-5
D gene: .
clone size: .
V gene: TRBV9
CDR3 DNA: TGTGCCAGCAGCTCCCGGGACCCGGGGGAGACCCAGTACTTC
CDR3 protein: CASSSRDPGETQYF

J gene: TRBJ1-2
D gene: .
clone size: .
V gene: TRBV28
CDR3 DNA: TGTGCCAGCATCCTTACAGGGAACTATGGCTACACCTTC
CDR3 protein: CASILTGNYGYTF

J gene: TRBJ1-1
D gene: .
clone size: .
V gene: TRBV7-9
CDR3 DNA: TGTGCCAGCAGCTTAGGCAGGGTCCCTTTCTTT
CDR3 protein: CASSLGRVPFF

J gene: TRBJ2-1
D gene: .
clone size: .
V gene: TRBV29-1
CDR3 DNA: TGCAGCGTTGAGGAGGGGTACCAGAGGGATGAGCAGTTCTTC
CDR3 protein: CSVEEGYQRDEQFF

J gene: TRBJ1-1
D gene: .
clone size: .
V gene: TRBV18
CDR3 DNA: TGTGCCAGCTCCCCCGATTGGCCCCGAAAGACAATTCATGAAGCTTTCTTT
CDR3 protein: CASSPDWPRKTIHEAFF

J gene: TRBJ1-2
D gene: .
clone size: .
V gene: TRBV28
CDR3 DNA: TGTGCCATCCCCCGGACGGGCAGATCGGGCGGCTACACCTTC
CDR3 protein: CAIPRTGRSGGYTF

J gene: TRBJ2-7
D gene: TRBD1
clone size: .
V gene: TRBV6-1
CDR3 DNA: TGTGCCAGCAATGCCGCAGGGGGCATTTTTGACGAGCAGTACTTC
CDR3 protein: CASNAAGGIFDEQYF

J gene: TRBJ2-2
D gene: .
clone size: .
V gene: TRBV27
CDR3 DNA: TGTGCCAGCAGTTGGGGTGTTAACGGGGGTTCGAACACCGGGGAGCTGTTTTTT
CDR3 protein: CASSWGVNGGSNTGELFF

J gene: TRBJ2-2
D gene: .
clone size: .
V gene: TRBV21-1
CDR3 DNA: TGTGCCAGCAGCAAACGATGGGAGGGCGCGCGCACCGGGGAGCTGTTTTTT
CDR3 protein: CASSKRWEGARTGELFF

J gene: TRBJ1-2
D gene: TRBD1
clone size: .
V gene: TRBV2
CDR3 DNA: TGTGCCAGCAGTGAAGGGACGGGGACAGGCTATGGCTACACCTTC
CDR3 protein: CASSEGTGTGYGYTF

J gene: TRBJ1-1
D gene: .
clone size: .
V gene: TRBV7-9
CDR3 DNA: TGTGCCAGCAGCCCGGACACCCTTAACACTGAAGCTTTCTTT
CDR3 protein: CASSPDTLNTEAFF

J gene: TRBJ2-3
D gene: TRBD2
clone size: .
V gene: TRBV11-1
CDR3 DNA: TGTGCCAGCAGCTTGCTAGCGGGGGGTGCAGATACGCAGTATTTT
CDR3 protein: CASSLLAGGADTQYF

J gene: TRBJ1-6
D gene: TRBD1
clone size: .
V gene: TRBV5-6
CDR3 DNA: TGTGCCAGCAGCTCGACAGGGAGCTCCTATAATTCACCCCTCCACTTT
CDR3 protein: CASSSTGSSYNSPLHF

J gene: TRBJ2-7
D gene: TRBD1
clone size: .
V gene: TRBV11-2
CDR3 DNA: TGTGCCAGCAGCTTTCAGGGGGAAAGGGAGCAGTACTTC
CDR3 protein: CASSFQGEREQYF

J gene: TRBJ2-7
D gene: .
clone size: .
V gene: TRBV4-1
CDR3 DNA: TGCGCCAGCAGCCAAGAATCCCCTTCGGACGAGCAGTACTTC
CDR3 protein: CASSQESPSDEQYF

J gene: TRBJ2-2
D gene: TRBD1
clone size: .
V gene: TRBV5-1
CDR3 DNA: TGCGCCAGCAGCTTAAGGACAGGGGAGGTCGGGGAGCTGTTTTTT
CDR3 protein: CASSLRTGEVGELFF

J gene: TRBJ1-2
D gene: .
clone size: .
V gene: TRBV6-6
CDR3 DNA: TGTGCCAGCAGTTACCTGGACCAGAGCTACACCTTC
CDR3 protein: CASSYLDQSYTF

J gene: TRBJ2-2
D gene: .
clone size: .
V gene: TRBV27
CDR3 DNA: TGTGCCAGCAGTACGGGGACGGTCGGGGAGCTGTTTTTT
CDR3 protein: CASSTGTVGELFF

J gene: TRBJ1-1
D gene: .
clone size: .
V gene: TRBV28
CDR3 DNA: TGTGCCAGCAGCCTTAGGGGGAGCACTGAAGCTTTCTTT
CDR3 protein: CASSLRGSTEAFF

J gene: TRBJ2-7
D gene: .
clone size: .
V gene: TRBV4-1
CDR3 DNA: TGCGCCAGCAGCCAAGGTCACGGCTACGAGCAGTACTTC
CDR3 protein: CASSQGHGYEQYF

J gene: TRBJ1-2
D gene: TRBD1
clone size: .
V gene: TRBV28
CDR3 DNA: TGTGCCAGCAGTTTATGGGACAGGCGTTCGGACTATGGCTACACCTTC
CDR3 protein: CASSLWDRRSDYGYTF

J gene: TRBJ2-5
D gene: .
clone size: few
V gene: TRBV13
CDR3 DNA: TGTGCCAGCAGCATGGACAGCCAAGAGACCCAGTACTTC
CDR3 protein: CASSMDSQETQYF